This T cell receptor (beta chain) derives from a study of blood T cells in healthy people across ages. This clonotype was observed many times. This CDR3 is 16 amino acids long. Germline V gene sequence: CDR1 SGHRS, CDR2 YFSETQ. Trimming took 0 bases from V and 0 from J, leaving 10 bases between them. A second PCR, run for 7 to 11 cycles, used a sample-barcoded 5' primer plus a J-beta primer mix. TCRdb analysed the 5' RACE reads with MiXCR anew, one entry per CDR3 protein. The sample yields about 800,000 distinct CDR3 sequences, roughly 25% seen once. These data also formed part of another study, on T cells of mothers and their children.

Sequenced sample: blood. This sequence originates from a boy aged 5-17 years in good health. This rearrangement joins TRBV5-1 to TRBJ2-1, with a weak D call TRBD2 (6 bases). The CDR3 DNA sequence: TGCGCCAGCAGCTTGGATCGGGGGAGCTCCTACAATGAGCAGTTCTTC. This translates into CASSLDRGSSYNEQFF.